Listed below are T cell receptor beta chains from one sample, sequenced in a study of follicular helper T cells after annual influenza vaccination. TCRdb's copy holds only in-frame clones and misses some; the assay was immunoSEQ multiplex PCR. The sample shows more than 13,000 clones, approximately 84% of them seen only once. The sequenced sample was CXCR5- memory CD4+ T cells sorted from blood, obtained on the day of influenza vaccination. Receptors originate from an adult who received the influenza vaccine. The CDR3 runs from the conserved cysteine through the conserved F or W. Each record gives: clone size, D gene, V gene, CDR3 protein. D genes are given only for firm matches. Part of the rows lack a size; the others show once, few, many or a class for expanded clones.

NA	NA	TRBV7-9	CASSSQGYEQYF
NA	TRBD1	TRBV5-1	CASSSDRAGSTDTQYF
NA	NA	TRBV10-3	CAISAGTSTDTQYF
NA	NA	TRBV9	CASSVRQTGANVLTF
few	NA	TRBV6-5	CASSSYDTNYGYTF
NA	TRBD2	TRBV6-1	CATELTGGNNEQFF
once	TRBD2	TRBV28	CASGAPSSGGAQTQYF
few	TRBD1	TRBV7-9	CASTPFRDRGWGTDTQYF
NA	NA	TRBV9	CASSVYRNTGELFF
NA	NA	TRBV11-2	CASSHALPLGRSSSYEQYF
NA	NA	TRBV2	CASSALQETQYF
few	NA	TRBV20-1	CSAGITDEQYF
NA	NA	TRBV19	CASSLPLPFRPQHF
NA	NA	TRBV7-2	CASSLVTGFTDTQYF
NA	NA	TRBV4-3	CASSQDLPSMTSGTIYF
once	NA	TRBV15	CATSGHNYNEQFF
NA	TRBD2	TRBV5-1	CASSLRGGASTDTQYF
NA	NA	TRBV15	CATSGDFQETQYF
NA	TRBD1	TRBV9	CASRLRQGKNYGYTF
NA	NA	TRBV10-1	CASSDPGRPSTEAFF
NA	TRBD1	TRBV28	CASSTPGQGAGTQYF
NA	NA	TRBV7-9	CASSLVATGRETQYF
NA	NA	TRBV7-3	CASSPYRDGQQFF
NA	NA	TRBV28	CASSRETPAGELFF
NA	TRBD1	TRBV10-3	CAISESQGDQPQHF
NA	TRBD1	TRBV18	CASSPPWTGGKTEAFF
NA	NA	TRBV14	CASSRTQDNEQFF
NA	TRBD1	TRBV11-1	CASSLRQGASSGANVLTF
NA	NA	TRBV11-2	CASSAGVDYGYTF
few	NA	TRBV28	CASSSLQPPNTEAFF
NA	NA	TRBV30	CAWSVNGRNTIYF
NA	NA	TRBV9	CASSEGQPTGELFF
NA	TRBD1	TRBV7-2	CASRRQGRGAGNTIYF
few	NA	TRBV7-2	CASSSLGIGYTF
NA	TRBD2	TRBV7-6	CASSGLAGGVNEQFF
once	NA	TRBV2	CASRGPNTEAFF
few	NA	TRBV2	CASSLNADEAFF
few	NA	TRBV28	CASTRANQLYGYTF
NA	NA	TRBV4-1	CASSRGGVETQYF
NA	NA	TRBV30	CAWCGYNEQFF
NA	NA	TRBV7-7	CASGGQSSNTGELFF
NA	TRBD1	TRBV6-1	CASSGTGGNEKLFF
once	NA	TRBV6-5	CASSRFTNEQFF
NA	NA	TRBV9	CASSVASDFYAQETQYF
NA	NA	TRBV10-2	CASSESNIEGQQYF
NA	NA	TRBV7-2	CASSLGPFDEQFF
NA	NA	TRBV19	CASSIDRGQPQHF
NA	NA	TRBV7-2	CASSFPQGPSTDTQYF
NA	NA	TRBV10-2	CASRARGQSYNSPLHF
NA	NA	TRBV7-9	CASSLDWGDEQFF
NA	TRBD1	TRBV27	CASSSPIRTGIHNTEAFF
NA	NA	TRBV18	CASSTSWDSEDEQFF
NA	NA	TRBV28	CASSLGTDTEAFF
NA	TRBD1	TRBV28	CASSSRDRYTDTQYF
NA	TRBD1	TRBV6-5	CASSWGQVPTEAFF